The 30 T cell receptor beta chains below come from one sample, sequenced in a study of human T cells and chemical hapten exposure. Time point described: patch test 1, 2 weeks after DPC sensitization. Stated treatment: therapeutic diphenylcyclopropenone sensitization with weekly scalp DPC. TCRdb reprocessed the RACE reads via MiXCR and lists one record per CDR3 protein. Seen here are around 380,000 distinct CDR3 sequences, about 4.8% observed once, and the top ten hold approximately 2.1%. The material was whole blood, obtained in connection with sensitization to the hapten diphenylcyclopropenone (DPC). These receptors were obtained from a woman aged 45-65 years with alopecia areata. Some clones in this sample may be carry-over from other donors' samples.

This clonotype was found a few times. DNA for the CDR3: TGTGCCAGCAGCTTAGAGAGGACAGCGCGCAATCAGCCCCAGCATTTT. The encoded protein is CASSLERTARNQPQHF. V and J are TRBV7-8 and TRBJ1-5; maybe TRBD1 (6 bases). Between the trimmed V and J ends, which lost 1 base and 2 bases, there was a span of 12 bases. The length of the CDR3 is 16 residues. Germline V gene lookup returns CDR1 SGHVS and CDR2 FQNEAQ. Together with reference TRBV7-8 and TRBJ1-5, the CDR3 gives the full variable domain: GAGVSQSPRYKVAKRGQDVALRCDPISGHVSLFWYQQALGQGPEFLTYFQNEAQLDKSGLPSDRFFAERPEGSVSTLKIQRTQQEDSAVYLCASSLERTARNQPQHFGDGTRLSIL.

This chain uses TRBV3-1 with TRBJ2-5; 12 nucleotides align to TRBD2. Germline V gene sequence: CDR1 LGHDT, CDR2 YNNKEL (reference sequence). CDR3 length equals 15 residues. V was clipped by 5 bases and J by 1 base; unmatched bases: 2. The CDR3 sequence is CASSILAGGQETQYF. The CDR3 bases are TGTGCCAGCAGCATACTAGCGGGGGGCCAAGAGACCCAGTACTTC.

This clonotype was found many times. The chain links TRBV4-3 to TRBJ2-6; D unclear. V lost 0 bases and J lost 0, with 9 bases in between. The CDR3 is 17 residues long. CDR1 and CDR2 (germline): LGHNA, YSLEER. CDR3 protein: CASSQDDFLSGANVLTF. In DNA, the CDR3 is TGCGCCAGCAGCCAAGATGACTTTCTCTCTGGGGCCAACGTCCTGACTTTC.

A few counts support this clonotype. The V gene is TRBV3-1, the J gene TRBJ1-2; D remains unclear. The germline gives CDR1 LGHDT, CDR2 YNNKEL (reference sequence). This CDR3 comprises 17 residues. Trimming stripped 1 base from V and 3 bases from J, with 18 bases between. Here the CDR3 reads CASSQVPSAGWDYGYTF. CDR3 DNA sequence: TGTGCCAGCAGCCAAGTGCCCTCCGCGGGCTGGGACTATGGCTACACCTTC.

This clonotype occurred many times. This chain uses TRBV29-1 with TRBJ1-1; D gene uncertain. Germline CDR1 is SQVTM and CDR2 is ANQGSEA. CDR3 length: 12 residues. V was shortened by 3 bases and J by 4 bases, with 9 bases between the two germline ends. CDR3 sequence: CSVDEGGTEAFF. Written as DNA, the CDR3 is TGCAGCGTTGACGAGGGAGGCACTGAAGCTTTCTTT.

V is TRBV2 and J is TRBJ2-7, with 7 bases lining up with TRBD2. V trimming: 4 bases; J trimming: 2 bases; junction bases outside the gene matches: 5. The CDR3 has 14 residues. From germline, CDR1 is SNHLY and CDR2 FYNNEI. The CDR3 here is CASSGEGRAYEQYF. The DNA of the CDR3 is TGTGCCAGCAGTGGGGAGGGTAGGGCCTACGAGCAGTACTTC.

This clonotype was counted at least ten times. This chain links TRBV7-2 with TRBJ2-6; D is unresolved. The ends were cut back, 2 bases at V and 0 bases at J, with 5 bases in the middle. The CDR3 sequence is 15 residues long. Germline loops: CDR1 SGHTA, CDR2 FQGNSA. CDR3 nucleotides: TGTGCCAGCAGCTTAACCCCCTCTGGGGCCAACGTCCTGACTTTC. This translates into CASSLTPSGANVLTF.

This clonotype was seen ten or more times. The rearrangement uses TRBV28 and TRBJ1-1; TRBD1 matches at 7 bases. The CDR3 is made up of 15 amino acids. CDR1 and CDR2 (germline): MDHEN, SYDVKM. V dropped 10 bases and J dropped 8; count of bases not matched to a gene: 19. The CDR3, as DNA: TGTGCCACCCGTCACGAGGGGGCAAAGGGTAAGGAAGCTTTCTTT. It specifies CATRHEGAKGKEAFF. Complete variable domain (other parts from reference TRBV28 and TRBJ1-1): DVKVTQSSRYLVKRTGEKVFLECVQDMDHENMFWYRQDPGLGLRLIYFSYDVKMKEKGDIPEGYSVSREKKERFSLILESASTNQTSMYLCATRHEGAKGKEAFFGQGTRLTVV.

The chain couples TRBV29-1 to TRBJ2-1; D gene ambiguous. V lost 3 bases and J lost 4, with 13 bases in between. CDR3 length: 14 residues. Looked up from germline, CDR1 is SQVTM and CDR2 is ANQGSEA. Here the CDR3 reads CSVEFDGRYNEQFF. In DNA, the CDR3 is TGCAGCGTTGAGTTTGACGGGCGATACAATGAGCAGTTCTTC.

This clonotype showed up many times. The rearrangement uses TRBV29-1 and TRBJ2-7; D is uncertain. The CDR3 has 11 residues. The germline V gene has CDR1 SQVTM and CDR2 ANQGSEA. Deletions cut 5 bases from V and 6 bases from J, with 11 bases between. The CDR3 nucleotides read TGCAGCGTTCTCAGTGATCGCGAGCAGTACTTC. Amino acids: CSVLSDREQYF.

This clonotype was found many times. The chain links TRBV12-3 or TRBV12-4 to TRBJ1-5; D uncertain. Trimming shortened V by 6 bases and J by 5 bases, and 11 bases separated the two germline ends. The CDR3 totals 13 residues. The CDR3 DNA reads as TGTGCCAGCAGCCCCTGGACTGATCAGCCCCAGCATTTT. Its translation: CASSPWTDQPQHF.

This clonotype turned up a few times. The genes are TRBV27 and TRBJ2-1; D is unclear. V shed 11 bases and J shed 7 bases, with 12 bases lying between them. There are 11 residues in the CDR3. Germline CDR1 MNHEY, CDR2 SMNVEV (reference sequence). This CDR3 is CASERWNEQFF. The CDR3 DNA follows: TGTGCCTCCGAGAGGTGGAATGAGCAGTTCTTC.

This clonotype has at least ten counts. The chain employs TRBV18 and TRBJ2-1; a possible D gene is TRBD2 (6 bases). The germline CDR1 and CDR2 sequences are KGHSH and LQKENI. This CDR3 comprises 13 residues. V was clipped by 6 bases and J by 8 bases, with 14 bases between them. In DNA form, the CDR3 reads TGTGCCAGCTCGCCCGGGGGATCGGATGAGCAGTTCTTC. Translated: CASSPGGSDEQFF.

This clonotype appeared a few times. For the CDR3, the DNA is TGTGCCAGCACTCCCCAGAATGAAGCTTTCTTT. As protein: CASTPQNEAFF. The chain couples TRBV2 to TRBJ1-1, with D unresolved. Trimming took off 7 bases at V and 7 bases at J, with 10 bases between the two ends. This CDR3 is 11 amino acids long. Germline V gene data show CDR1 as SNHLY and CDR2 as FYNNEI. Full variable domain (rest looked up from reference TRBV2 and TRBJ1-1): EPEVTQTPSHQVTQMGQEVILRCVPISNHLYFYWYRQILGQKVEFLVSFYNNEISEKSEIFDDQFSVERPDGSNFTLKIRSTKLEDSAMYFCASTPQNEAFFGQGTRLTVV.

The V gene is TRBV29-1, the J gene TRBJ2-1; 11 bases line up with TRBD2. The germline V gene has CDR1 SQVTM and CDR2 ANQGSEA. CDR3 length equals 15 residues. The junction had 6 bases not matched to a gene; V was cut back by 0 bases and J by 8 bases. Here the CDR3 DNA reads TGCAGCGTTGAAGATCGACTAGCGGGGAAGGATGAGCAGTTCTTC. Translated: CSVEDRLAGKDEQFF.

This clonotype came up many times. The chain combines TRBV28 with TRBJ2-5, with D perhaps TRBD2 (7 bases). With 6 bases removed from V and 1 base from J, the gap between germline ends came to 18 bases. This CDR3 has 16 residues. CDR1 and CDR2 from the germline V gene are MDHEN and SYDVKM. The CDR3 is CASRNQGGGSQETQYF. The CDR3, as DNA: TGTGCCAGCAGGAATCAAGGGGGGGGCTCCCAAGAGACCCAGTACTTC.

V is TRBV4-1 and J is TRBJ2-1; 11 bases align to TRBD2. The J segment lost 7 bases and the V segment lost 3 bases, leaving 5 bases of the junction unmatched. In germline, CDR1 is MGHRA, CDR2 YSYEKL. This CDR3 contains 15 residues. The CDR3 coding sequence is TGCGCCAGCAGCCAGCCTAGCGGGGGGTGGAATGAGCAGTTCTTC. Translating gives CASSQPSGGWNEQFF.

This clonotype was observed at least ten times. The V and J genes are TRBV12-3 or TRBV12-4 and TRBJ2-3, with 7 bases that match TRBD1. The V and J ends lost 5 bases and 0 bases, in that order; junction bases with no gene match: 2. The CDR3 sequence is 14 residues long. The DNA for the CDR3 is TGTGCCAGCAGTCCAGGGGGTAGCACAGATACGCAGTATTTT. Translation: CASSPGGSTDTQYF.

This clonotype was detected a few times. The rearrangement joins TRBV7-2 to TRBJ2-5; no clear D gene. Per the germline V gene, CDR1 is SGHTA and CDR2 is FQGNSA. V lost 1 base and J lost 7, with 10 bases in between. This CDR3 is built from 13 residues. The DNA for the CDR3 is TGTGCCAGCAGCTTAGTACGCCAACCGACCCAGTACTTC. This codes for CASSLVRQPTQYF.

This clonotype was recorded at least ten times. This chain joins TRBV5-1 and TRBJ2-3, with D perhaps matching TRBD1 (6 bases). The CDR3 loop spans 12 amino acids. CDR1 and CDR2 (germline): SGHRS, YFSETQ. Trimming took off 5 bases at V and 3 bases at J, with 7 bases between the two ends. The CDR3: CASRGQTDTQYF. CDR3 sequence (DNA): TGCGCCAGCAGGGGACAAACAGATACGCAGTATTTT. Supplemented by reference TRBV5-1 and TRBJ2-3, the full variable domain reads KAGVTQTPRYLIKTRGQQVTLSCSPISGHRSVSWYQQTPGQGLQFLFEYFSETQRNKGNFPGRFSGRQFSNSRSEMNVSTLELGDSALYLCASRGQTDTQYFGPGTRLTVL.

A few counts support this clonotype. The chain joins TRBV30 to TRBJ1-5; TRBD1 matches 11 bases. The J segment lost 5 bases and the V segment lost 5 bases, leaving 17 bases of the junction unmatched. The CDR3 covers 18 residues. The V gene's germline CDR1 is GTSNPN and CDR2 SVGIG (reference sequence). The CDR3 region has the DNA TGTGCCTGGGAGTCCGGGACAGGGGGTATATTTGGTGATCAGCCCCAGCATTTT. This translates into CAWESGTGGIFGDQPQHF.

This clonotype was seen repeatedly, ten times or more. V usage is TRBV14 and J usage is TRBJ2-5; 14 bases match TRBD2. The CDR3 covers 16 residues. The ends lost 4 bases at V and 4 bases at J; junction bases unmatched: 5. Germline V gene lookup returns CDR1 SGHDN and CDR2 FVKESK. CDR3 nucleotides: TGTGCCAGCAGCCTACGACTAGCGGGAGGGATAGAGACCCAGTACTTC. Its translation: CASSLRLAGGIETQYF.

In this sample, this clonotype turned up many times. J is TRBJ2-7 and V is TRBV20-1; the match to TRBD2 covers 12 bases. V was clipped by 5 bases and J by 1 base; unmatched bases: 3. This CDR3 comprises 14 residues. Germline CDR1 DFQATT, CDR2 SNEGSKA (reference sequence). DNA for the CDR3: TGCAGTGCTCTCGGACTAGCGGGATCCTACGAGCAGTACTTC. It codes for CSALGLAGSYEQYF.

This clonotype has a count of ten or more. This chain uses TRBV7-2 with TRBJ1-1; 11 nucleotides align to TRBD1. The CDR3 runs 15 residues. The germline gives CDR1 SGHTA, CDR2 FQGNSA. V lost 5 bases, J lost 8 bases, and 10 bases stayed unmatched. The CDR3 region is CASSIGQGADGEAFF. The CDR3 DNA sequence: TGTGCCAGCAGCATAGGACAGGGGGCGGATGGCGAAGCTTTCTTT.

This clonotype came up a few times. This chain joins TRBV6-6 and TRBJ2-5; a weak D match, TRBD1 (5 bases). CDR3 length equals 13 residues. Trimming pared 2 bases from V and 3 bases from J, leaving 7 bases between. The germline gives CDR1 MNHNY, CDR2 SVGAGI (reference sequence). The chain's CDR3 is CASSYGAEETQYF. In DNA form, the CDR3 reads TGTGCCAGCAGTTACGGGGCGGAAGAGACCCAGTACTTC.

There are a few counts of this clonotype. The gene calls are TRBV30 and TRBJ2-7; D unresolved. The V gene lost 2 bases and the J gene lost 2 bases, with 10 bases spanning the gap. This CDR3 contains 13 residues. Germline CDR1 and CDR2: GTSNPN and SVGIG (reference sequence). The CDR3 DNA follows: TGTGCCTGGAGTTTGTCGCAGCCCTACGAGCAGTACTTC. This translates into CAWSLSQPYEQYF.

This clonotype was counted at least ten times. CDR3 sequence: CASSLAANEKLFF. DNA of the CDR3: TGTGCCAGCAGTTTAGCGGCTAATGAAAAACTGTTTTTT. The chain has TRBV12-3 or TRBV12-4 and TRBJ1-4; D gene ambiguous. V was trimmed by 0 bases and J by 3 bases, leaving 2 bases between them. The CDR3 consists of 13 residues.

The chain combines TRBV7-8 with TRBJ1-5; TRBD1 is a possible D gene (6 bases). Per the germline V gene, CDR1 is SGHVS and CDR2 is FQNEAQ. V lost 2 bases to trimming and J lost 1 base, with 12 bases between them. CDR3 length: 16 residues. CDR3 residues: CASSLTGLVSNQPQHF. CDR3 DNA sequence: TGTGCCAGCAGCTTAACAGGGTTGGTAAGCAATCAGCCCCAGCATTTT.

This clonotype was picked up a small number of times. This sequence joins TRBV9 and TRBJ2-1, with D hard to call. Germline CDR1 is SGDLS and CDR2 is YYNGEE. V dropped 1 base and J dropped 7 bases, with 6 bases sitting between them. CDR3 length: 12 residues. CDR3: CASSVYKNEQFF. As DNA, the CDR3 is TGTGCCAGCAGCGTATACAAGAATGAGCAGTTCTTC.

This clonotype came up many times. The chain employs TRBV2 and TRBJ1-1; unclear D gene. The V end was cut by 1 base, the J end by 7 bases, with 10 bases between. The CDR3 totals 13 residues. The germline CDR1 and CDR2 sequences are SNHLY and FYNNEI. The CDR3 protein is CASSEVVGIEAFF. The CDR3 DNA sequence: TGTGCCAGCAGTGAAGTGGTGGGCATTGAAGCTTTCTTT.